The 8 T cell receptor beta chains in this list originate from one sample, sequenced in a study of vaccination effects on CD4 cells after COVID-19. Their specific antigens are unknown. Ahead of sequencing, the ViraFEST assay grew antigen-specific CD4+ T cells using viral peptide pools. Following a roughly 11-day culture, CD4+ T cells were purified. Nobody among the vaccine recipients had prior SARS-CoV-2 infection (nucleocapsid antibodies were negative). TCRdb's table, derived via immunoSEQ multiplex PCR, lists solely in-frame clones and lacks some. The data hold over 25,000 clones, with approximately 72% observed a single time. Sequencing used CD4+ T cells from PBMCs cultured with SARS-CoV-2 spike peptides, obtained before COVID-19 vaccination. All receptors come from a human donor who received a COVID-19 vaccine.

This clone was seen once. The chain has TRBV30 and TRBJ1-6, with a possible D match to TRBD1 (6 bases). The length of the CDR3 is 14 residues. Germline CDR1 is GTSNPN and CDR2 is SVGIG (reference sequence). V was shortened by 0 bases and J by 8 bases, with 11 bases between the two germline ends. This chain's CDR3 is CAWSVGGGDSPLHF. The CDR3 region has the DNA TGTGCCTGGAGTGTGGGAGGGGGGGATTCACCCCTCCACTTT.

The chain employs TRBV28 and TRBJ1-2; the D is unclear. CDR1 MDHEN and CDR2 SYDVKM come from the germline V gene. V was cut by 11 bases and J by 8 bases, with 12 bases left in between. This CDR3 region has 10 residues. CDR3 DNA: TGTGCCGCGGCAAGAAGGGGCTACACCTTC. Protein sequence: CAAARRGYTF.

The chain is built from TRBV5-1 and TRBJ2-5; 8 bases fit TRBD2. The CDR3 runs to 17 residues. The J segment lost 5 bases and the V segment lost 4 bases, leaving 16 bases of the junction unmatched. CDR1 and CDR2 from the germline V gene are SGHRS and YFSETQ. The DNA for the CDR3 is TGCGCCAGCAGCGACGGGACTAGGCCCGGGTCGTGGGAGACCCAGTACTTC. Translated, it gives CASSDGTRPGSWETQYF.

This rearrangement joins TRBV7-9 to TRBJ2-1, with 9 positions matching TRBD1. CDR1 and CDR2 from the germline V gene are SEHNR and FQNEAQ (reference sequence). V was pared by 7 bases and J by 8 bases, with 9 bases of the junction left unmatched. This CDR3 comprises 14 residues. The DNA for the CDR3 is TGTGCCAGCACCTGGACAGGGGAGATCGATGAGCAGTTCTTC. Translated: CASTWTGEIDEQFF.

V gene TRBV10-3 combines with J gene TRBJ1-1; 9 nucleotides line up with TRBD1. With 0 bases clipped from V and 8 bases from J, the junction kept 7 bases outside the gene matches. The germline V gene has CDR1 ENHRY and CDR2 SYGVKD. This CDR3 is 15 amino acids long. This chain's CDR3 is CAISESPGQGAEAFF. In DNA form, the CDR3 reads TGTGCCATCAGTGAGTCTCCGGGACAGGGAGCGGAAGCTTTCTTT.

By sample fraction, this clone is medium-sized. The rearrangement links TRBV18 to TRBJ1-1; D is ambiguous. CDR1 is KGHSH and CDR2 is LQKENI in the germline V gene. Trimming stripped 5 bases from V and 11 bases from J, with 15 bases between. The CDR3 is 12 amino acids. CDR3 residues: CASSTERVSAFF. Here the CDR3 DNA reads TGTGCCAGCTCAACGGAACGAGTCTCGGCTTTCTTT.

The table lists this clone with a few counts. This CDR3 is CATSTGATGKGEAFF. CDR3 in DNA: TGTGCCACCAGCACGGGAGCTACAGGGAAGGGTGAAGCTTTCTTT. V usage is TRBV15 and J usage is TRBJ1-1; TRBD1 is a possible D gene (6 bases). Germline lookup yields CDR1 LNHNV and CDR2 YYDKDF (reference sequence). Trimming took 4 bases from V and 7 from J, leaving 19 bases between them. This CDR3 is built from 15 residues.

Here the CDR3 reads CASSQDPGHSQETQYF. The CDR3 nucleotides are TGCGCCAGCAGCCAAGACCCGGGACACAGTCAAGAGACCCAGTACTTC. This chain joins TRBV4-1 and TRBJ2-5, with a weak D call TRBD1 (6 bases). In germline, CDR1 is MGHRA, CDR2 YSYEKL. V dropped 0 bases and J dropped 2 bases, with 13 bases sitting between them. The CDR3 runs to 16 residues.